This TCR beta chain was found in a study of blood T cell repertoires in COVID-19. About the study: Some COVID-19 samples were acute and others convalescent; all came from the United States, Italy and Spain. T cells, B-cell-depleted T cells, or PBMCs supplied cDNA or gDNA.

Original data processing: Nucleated cell counts were estimated from reference gene primer amplification. Data came from immunoSEQ multiplex PCR; TCRdb stores just in-frame clones and leaves some out. The DNA was the basis for D and trimming; V, J and clone size are from that table. The sample carries almost 95,000 clones, roughly 85% recorded once. Deletions cut 2 bases from V and 7 bases from J, with 12 bases between. The CDR3 extends over 14 amino acids. This clonotype was sampled from a woman in her sixties with COVID-19, enrolled during active disease. The chain combines TRBV5-3 with TRBJ2-2; D may be TRBD1 (6 bases). TRBV5-3 is an ORF, with its function uncertain. The sequencing sample was made of peripheral blood. CDR3 loop: CARSFGTPGGELFF. The CDR3 DNA follows: TGTGCCAGAAGCTTCGGGACACCTGGCGGGGAGCTGTTTTTT.